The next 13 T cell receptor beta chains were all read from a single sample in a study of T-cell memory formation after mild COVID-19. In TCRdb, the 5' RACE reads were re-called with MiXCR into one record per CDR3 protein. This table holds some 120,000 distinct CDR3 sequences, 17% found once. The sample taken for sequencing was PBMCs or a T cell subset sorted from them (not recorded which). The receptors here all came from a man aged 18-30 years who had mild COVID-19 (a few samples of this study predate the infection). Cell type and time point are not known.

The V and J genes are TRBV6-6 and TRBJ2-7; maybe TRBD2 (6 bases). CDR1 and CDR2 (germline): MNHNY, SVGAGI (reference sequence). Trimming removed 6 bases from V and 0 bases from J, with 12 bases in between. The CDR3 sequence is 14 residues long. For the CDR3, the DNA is TGTGCCAGCAGCTGGGACGGGAGCTCCTACGAGCAGTACGTC. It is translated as CASSWDGSSYEQYV.

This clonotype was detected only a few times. The CDR3 DNA follows: TGTGCCAGTACGCGCAGGGCGATGCCCGGGGAGCTGTTTTTT. Its protein is CASTRRAMPGELFF. The chain is built from TRBV19 and TRBJ2-2; the D gene is possibly TRBD1 (5 bases). The germline CDR1 and CDR2 sequences are LNHDA and SQIVND (reference sequence). The ends were cut back, 7 bases at V and 6 bases at J, with 15 bases in the middle. This CDR3 spans 14 amino acids.

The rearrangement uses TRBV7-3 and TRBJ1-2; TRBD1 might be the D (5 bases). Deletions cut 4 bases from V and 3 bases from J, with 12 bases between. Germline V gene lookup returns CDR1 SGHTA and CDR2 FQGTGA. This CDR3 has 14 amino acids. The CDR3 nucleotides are TGTGCCAGCAGCTACCATGGGGGGGACTATGGCTACACCTTC. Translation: CASSYHGGDYGYTF.

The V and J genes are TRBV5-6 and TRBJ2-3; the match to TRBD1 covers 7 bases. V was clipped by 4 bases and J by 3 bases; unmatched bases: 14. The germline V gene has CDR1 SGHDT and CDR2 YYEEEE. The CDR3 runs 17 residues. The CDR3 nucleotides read TGTGCCAGCAGCGCGGCGGTGACAGGGATAAGAACAGATACGCAGTATTTT. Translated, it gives CASSAAVTGIRTDTQYF.

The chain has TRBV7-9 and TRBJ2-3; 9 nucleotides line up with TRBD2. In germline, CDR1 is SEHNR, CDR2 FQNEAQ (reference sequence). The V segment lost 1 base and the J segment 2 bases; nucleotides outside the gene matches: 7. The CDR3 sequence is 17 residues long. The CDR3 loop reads CASSLGIAGENTDTQYF. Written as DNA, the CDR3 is TGTGCCAGCAGCTTAGGGATAGCGGGGGAGAACACAGATACGCAGTATTTT.

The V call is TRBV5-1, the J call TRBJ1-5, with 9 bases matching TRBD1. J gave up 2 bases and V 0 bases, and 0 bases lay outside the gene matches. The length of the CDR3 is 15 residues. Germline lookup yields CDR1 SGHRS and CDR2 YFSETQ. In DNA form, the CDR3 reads TGCGCCAGCAGCTTGGGACAGGGGGGCAATCAGCCCCAGCATTTT. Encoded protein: CASSLGQGGNQPQHF.

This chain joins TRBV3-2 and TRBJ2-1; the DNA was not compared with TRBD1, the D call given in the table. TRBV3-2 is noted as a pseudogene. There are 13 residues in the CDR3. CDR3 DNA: TGTGCCAGCAGCCGGGGGGCTTCGGATGAGCAGTTCTTC. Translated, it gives CASSRGASDEQFF.

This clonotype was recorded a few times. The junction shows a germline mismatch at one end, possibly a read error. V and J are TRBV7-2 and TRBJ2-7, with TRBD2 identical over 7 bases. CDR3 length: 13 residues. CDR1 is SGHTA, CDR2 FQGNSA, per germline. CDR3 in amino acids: CASSLEAGYVQYF. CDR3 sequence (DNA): TGTGCCAGCAGCTTAGAAGCGGGGTACGTGCAGTACTTC.

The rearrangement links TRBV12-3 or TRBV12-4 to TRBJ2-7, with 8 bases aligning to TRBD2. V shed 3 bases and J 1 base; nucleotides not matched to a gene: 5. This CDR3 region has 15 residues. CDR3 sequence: CASSFSGGASYEQYF. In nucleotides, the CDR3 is TGTGCCAGCAGTTTCTCGGGGGGGGCGTCCTACGAGCAGTACTTC.

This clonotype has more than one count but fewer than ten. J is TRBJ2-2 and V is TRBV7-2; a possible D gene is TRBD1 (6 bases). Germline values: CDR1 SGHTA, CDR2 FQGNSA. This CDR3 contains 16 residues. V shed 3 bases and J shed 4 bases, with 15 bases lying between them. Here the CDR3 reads CASSFMGQGFTGELFF. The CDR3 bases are TGTGCCAGCAGCTTTATGGGACAAGGTTTCACCGGGGAGCTGTTTTTT.

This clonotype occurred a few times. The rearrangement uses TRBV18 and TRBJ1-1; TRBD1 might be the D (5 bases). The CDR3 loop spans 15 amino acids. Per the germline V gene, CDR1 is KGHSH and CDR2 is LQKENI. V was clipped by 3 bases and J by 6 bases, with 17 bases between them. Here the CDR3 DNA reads TGTGCCAGCTCACCTCCGATTCCTGGGGACGCTGAAGCTTTCTTT. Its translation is CASSPPIPGDAEAFF.

The CDR3 DNA reads TGCGCCAGCAGCCCCAACGATAACTATGGCTACACCTTC. Its translation: CASSPNDNYGYTF. The rearrangement joins TRBV5-1 to TRBJ1-2; no firm D call. Germline V gene sequence: CDR1 SGHRS, CDR2 YFSETQ. V lost 4 bases and J 1 base, leaving 8 bases between the germline ends. CDR3 length: 13 residues.

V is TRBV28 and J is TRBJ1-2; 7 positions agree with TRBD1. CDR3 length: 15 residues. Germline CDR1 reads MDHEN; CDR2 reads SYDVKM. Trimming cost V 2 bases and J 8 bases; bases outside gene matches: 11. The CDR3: CASSLATGQQGGYTF. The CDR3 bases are TGTGCCAGCAGTTTAGCCACGGGACAGCAGGGGGGCTACACCTTC.